This T cell receptor beta chain was captured by sequencing in a study of blood T cell repertoires in COVID-19. This clone was found once. The junction had 7 bases not matched to a gene; V was cut back by 5 bases and J by 6 bases. The CDR3 runs 15 residues. The germline V gene has CDR1 SNHLY and CDR2 FYNNEI. Profiling relied on immunoSEQ multiplex PCR, and the TCRdb table lists in-frame clones only, not all of them. The profile shows 150,000 to 200,000 clones, about 70% of them singletons. The sequencing sample was made of peripheral blood. The chain employs TRBV2 and TRBJ2-2, with 9 bases matching TRBD1. The sequence came from a woman in her fifties or sixties with active or convalescent COVID-19. CDR3 nucleotide sequence: TGTGCCAGCAGTCCGGGACAGGGTTTGCCCGGGGAGCTGTTTTTT. The encoded protein is CASSPGQGLPGELFF.